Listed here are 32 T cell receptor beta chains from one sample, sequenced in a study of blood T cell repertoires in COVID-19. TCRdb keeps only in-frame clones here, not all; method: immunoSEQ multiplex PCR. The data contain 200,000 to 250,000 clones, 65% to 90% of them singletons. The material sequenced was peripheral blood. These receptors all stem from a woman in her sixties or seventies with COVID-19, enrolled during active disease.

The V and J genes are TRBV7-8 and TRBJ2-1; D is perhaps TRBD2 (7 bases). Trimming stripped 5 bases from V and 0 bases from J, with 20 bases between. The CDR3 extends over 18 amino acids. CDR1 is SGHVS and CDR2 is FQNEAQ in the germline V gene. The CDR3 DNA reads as TGTGCCAGCAGCCGCCGTCAGGGGCGGGAGAGCTCCTACAATGAGCAGTTCTTC. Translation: CASSRRQGRESSYNEQFF.

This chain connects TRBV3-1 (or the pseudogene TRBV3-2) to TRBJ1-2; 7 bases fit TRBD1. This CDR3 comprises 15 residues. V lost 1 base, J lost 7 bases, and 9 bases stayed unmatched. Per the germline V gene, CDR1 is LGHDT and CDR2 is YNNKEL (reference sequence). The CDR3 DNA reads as TGTGCCAGCAGCCAAGGAACATGGACAGGCGTTGGCTACACCTTC. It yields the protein CASSQGTWTGVGYTF.

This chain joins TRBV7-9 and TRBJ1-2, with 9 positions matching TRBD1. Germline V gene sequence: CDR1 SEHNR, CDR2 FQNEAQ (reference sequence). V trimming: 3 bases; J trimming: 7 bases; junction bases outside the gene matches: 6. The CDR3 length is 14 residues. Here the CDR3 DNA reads TGTGCCAGCAGCTTGGACAGGGGTAGTGGTGGCTACACCTTC. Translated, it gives CASSLDRGSGGYTF. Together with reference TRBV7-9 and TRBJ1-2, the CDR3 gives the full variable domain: DTGVSQNPRHKITKRGQNVTFRCDPISEHNRLYWYRQTLGQGPEFLTYFQNEAQLEKSRLLSDRFSAERPKGSFSTLEIQRTEQGDSAMYLCASSLDRGSGGYTFGSGTRLTVV.

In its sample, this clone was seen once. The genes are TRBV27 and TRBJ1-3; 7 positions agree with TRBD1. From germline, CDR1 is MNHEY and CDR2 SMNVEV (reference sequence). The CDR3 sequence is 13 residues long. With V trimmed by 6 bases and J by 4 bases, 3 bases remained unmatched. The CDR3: CASRSTGGNTIYF. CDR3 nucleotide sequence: TGTGCCAGCAGGTCGACAGGGGGAAACACCATATATTTT.

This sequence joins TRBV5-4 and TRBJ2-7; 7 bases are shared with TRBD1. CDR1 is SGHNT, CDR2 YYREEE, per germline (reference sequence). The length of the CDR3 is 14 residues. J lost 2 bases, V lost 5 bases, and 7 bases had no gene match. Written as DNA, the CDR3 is TGTGCCAGCAGTTTTAGACAGGGTCCCTACGAGCAGTACTTC. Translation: CASSFRQGPYEQYF.

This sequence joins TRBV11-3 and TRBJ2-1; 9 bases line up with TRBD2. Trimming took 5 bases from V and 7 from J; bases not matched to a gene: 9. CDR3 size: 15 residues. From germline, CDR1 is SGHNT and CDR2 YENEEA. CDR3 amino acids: CASSRLAGVGNEQFF. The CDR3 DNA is TGTGCCAGCAGCAGATTAGCGGGGGTAGGAAATGAGCAGTTCTTC. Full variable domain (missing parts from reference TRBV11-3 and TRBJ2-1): EAGVVQSPRYKIIEKKQPVAFWCNPISGHNTLYWYLQNLGQGPELLIRYENEEAVDDSQLPKDRFSAERLKGVDSTLKIQPAELGDSAVYLCASSRLAGVGNEQFFGPGTRLTVL.

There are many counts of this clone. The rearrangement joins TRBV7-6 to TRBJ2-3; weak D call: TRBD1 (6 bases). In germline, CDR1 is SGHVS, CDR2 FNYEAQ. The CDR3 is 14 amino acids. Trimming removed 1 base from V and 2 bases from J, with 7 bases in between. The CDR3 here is CASSLGQVTDTQYF. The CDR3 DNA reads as TGTGCCAGCAGCTTAGGACAGGTCACAGATACGCAGTATTTT.

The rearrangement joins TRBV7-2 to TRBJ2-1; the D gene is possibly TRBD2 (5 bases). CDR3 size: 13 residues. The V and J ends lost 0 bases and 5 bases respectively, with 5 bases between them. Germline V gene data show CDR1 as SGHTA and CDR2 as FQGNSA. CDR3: CASSLARDNEQFF. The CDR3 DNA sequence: TGTGCCAGCAGCTTAGCGCGGGACAATGAGCAGTTCTTC.

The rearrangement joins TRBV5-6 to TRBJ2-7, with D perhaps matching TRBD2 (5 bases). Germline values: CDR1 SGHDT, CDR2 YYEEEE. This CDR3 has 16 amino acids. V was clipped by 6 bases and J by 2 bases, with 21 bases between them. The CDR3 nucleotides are TGTGCCAGCAACTCCCCCCCGGGAATGGGAACCTACGAGCAGTACTTC. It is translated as CASNSPPGMGTYEQYF.

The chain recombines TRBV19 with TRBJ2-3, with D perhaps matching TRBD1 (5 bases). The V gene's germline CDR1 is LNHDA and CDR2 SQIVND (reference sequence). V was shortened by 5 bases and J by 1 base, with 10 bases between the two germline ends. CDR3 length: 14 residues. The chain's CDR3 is CASSDRRGTDTQYF. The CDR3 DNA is TGTGCCAGTAGTGACAGACGGGGCACAGATACGCAGTATTTT.

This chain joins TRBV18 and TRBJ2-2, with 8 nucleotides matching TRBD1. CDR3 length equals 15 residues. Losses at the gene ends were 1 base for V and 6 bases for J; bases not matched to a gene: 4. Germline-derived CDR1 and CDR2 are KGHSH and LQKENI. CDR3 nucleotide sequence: TGTGCCAGCTCACCACTCGACAGGGGCGCCGGGGAGCTGTTTTTT. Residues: CASSPLDRGAGELFF.

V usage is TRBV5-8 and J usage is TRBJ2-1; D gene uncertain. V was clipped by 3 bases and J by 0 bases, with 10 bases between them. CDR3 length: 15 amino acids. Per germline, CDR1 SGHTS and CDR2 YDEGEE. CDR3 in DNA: TGTGCCAGCAGCTCAAGTTATAGCTCCTACAATGAGCAGTTCTTC. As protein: CASSSSYSSYNEQFF.

DNA for the CDR3: TGTGCCAGCAGGGGCAGACAGGGCTTGAACACTGAAGCTTTCTTT. It is translated as CASRGRQGLNTEAFF. The rearrangement links TRBV2 to TRBJ1-1, with TRBD1 identical over 7 bases. The CDR3 consists of 15 residues. Trimming cost V 6 bases and J 0 bases; bases outside gene matches: 7. In germline, CDR1 is SNHLY, CDR2 FYNNEI.

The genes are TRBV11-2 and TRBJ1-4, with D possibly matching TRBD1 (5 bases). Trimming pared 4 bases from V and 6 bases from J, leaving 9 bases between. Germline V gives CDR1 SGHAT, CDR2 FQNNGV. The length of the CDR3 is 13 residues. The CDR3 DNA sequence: TGTGCCAGCAGCTCTTGGGGCGATGAAAAACTGTTTTTT. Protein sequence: CASSSWGDEKLFF.

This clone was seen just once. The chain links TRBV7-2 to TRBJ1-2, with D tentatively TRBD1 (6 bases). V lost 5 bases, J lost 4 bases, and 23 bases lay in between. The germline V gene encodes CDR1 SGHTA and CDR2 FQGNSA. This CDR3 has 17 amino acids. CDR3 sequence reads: CASSRREAGETGYGYTF. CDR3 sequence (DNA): TGTGCCAGCAGCCGCAGAGAAGCAGGGGAAACTGGCTATGGCTACACCTTC. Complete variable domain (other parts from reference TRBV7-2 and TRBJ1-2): GAGVSQSPSNKVTEKGKDVELRCDPISGHTALYWYRQSLGQGLEFLIYFQGNSAPDKSGLPSDRFSAERTGGSVSTLTIQRTQQEDSAVYLCASSRREAGETGYGYTFGSGTRLTVV.

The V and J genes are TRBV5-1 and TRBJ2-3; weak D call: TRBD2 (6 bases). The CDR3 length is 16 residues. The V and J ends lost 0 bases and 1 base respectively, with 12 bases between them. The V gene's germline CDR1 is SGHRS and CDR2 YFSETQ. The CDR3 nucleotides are TGCGCCAGCAGCTTGGTGGGGTCGGGGGGCACAGATACGCAGTATTTT. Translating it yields CASSLVGSGGTDTQYF.

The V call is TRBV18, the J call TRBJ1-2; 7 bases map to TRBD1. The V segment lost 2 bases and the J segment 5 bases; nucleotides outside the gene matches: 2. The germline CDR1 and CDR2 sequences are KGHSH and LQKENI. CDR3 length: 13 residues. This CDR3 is CASSPGTDYGYTF. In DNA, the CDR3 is TGTGCCAGCTCACCAGGGACAGATTATGGCTACACCTTC.

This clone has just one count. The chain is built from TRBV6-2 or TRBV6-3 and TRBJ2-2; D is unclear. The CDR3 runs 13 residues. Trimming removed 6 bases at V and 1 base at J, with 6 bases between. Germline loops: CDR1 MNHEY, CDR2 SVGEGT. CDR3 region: CASSLKNTGELFF. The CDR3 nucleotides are TGTGCCAGCAGCTTAAAGAACACCGGGGAGCTGTTTTTT.

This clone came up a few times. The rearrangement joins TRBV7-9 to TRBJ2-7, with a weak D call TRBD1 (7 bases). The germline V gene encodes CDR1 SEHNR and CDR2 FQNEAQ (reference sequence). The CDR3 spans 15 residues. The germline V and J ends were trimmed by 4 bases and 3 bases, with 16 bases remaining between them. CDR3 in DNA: TGTGCCAGCAGCTGGGTGGAGGGGGCTGTCTACGAGCAGTACTTC. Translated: CASSWVEGAVYEQYF.

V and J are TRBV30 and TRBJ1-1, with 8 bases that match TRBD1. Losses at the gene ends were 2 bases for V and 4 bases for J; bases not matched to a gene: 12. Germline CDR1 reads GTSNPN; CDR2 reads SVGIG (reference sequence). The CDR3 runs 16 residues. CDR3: CAWSLATGAGGTEAFF. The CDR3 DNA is TGTGCCTGGAGTTTGGCGACAGGGGCCGGGGGCACTGAAGCTTTCTTT.

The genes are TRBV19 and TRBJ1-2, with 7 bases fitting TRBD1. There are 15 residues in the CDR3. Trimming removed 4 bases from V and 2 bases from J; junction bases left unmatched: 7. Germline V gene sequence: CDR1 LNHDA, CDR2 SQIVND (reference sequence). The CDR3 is CASSTPSQGNYGYTF. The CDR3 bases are TGTGCCAGTAGTACCCCTTCACAGGGGAACTATGGCTACACCTTC.

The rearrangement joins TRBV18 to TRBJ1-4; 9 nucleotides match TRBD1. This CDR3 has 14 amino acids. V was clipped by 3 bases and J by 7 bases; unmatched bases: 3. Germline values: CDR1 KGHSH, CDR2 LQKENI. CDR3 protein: CASSPGQGSEKLFF. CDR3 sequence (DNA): TGTGCCAGCTCACCCGGACAGGGGAGTGAAAAACTGTTTTTT.

The chain's CDR3 is CASRPSGRVNEQFF. As DNA, the CDR3 is TGTGCCAGCAGGCCTAGCGGGAGGGTAAATGAGCAGTTCTTC. The V and J genes are TRBV6-2 or TRBV6-3 and TRBJ2-1; 12 bases match TRBD2. The CDR3 is 14 amino acids. V lost 6 bases to trimming and J lost 7 bases; unmatched junction nucleotides: 4. Per germline, CDR1 MNHEY and CDR2 SVGEGT.

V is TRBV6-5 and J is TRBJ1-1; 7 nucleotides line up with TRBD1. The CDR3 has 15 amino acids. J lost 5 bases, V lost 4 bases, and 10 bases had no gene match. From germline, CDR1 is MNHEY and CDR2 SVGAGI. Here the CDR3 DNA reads TGTGCCAGCAGTTCCATGACACCCAGGGGGACTGAAGCTTTCTTT. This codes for CASSSMTPRGTEAFF.

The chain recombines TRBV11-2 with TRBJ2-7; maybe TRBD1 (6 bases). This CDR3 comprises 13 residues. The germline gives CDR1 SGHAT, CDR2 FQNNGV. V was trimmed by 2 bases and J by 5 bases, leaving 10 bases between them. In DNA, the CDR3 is TGTGCCAGCAGCTTACGGGACACCGACGAGCAGTACTTC. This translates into CASSLRDTDEQYF.

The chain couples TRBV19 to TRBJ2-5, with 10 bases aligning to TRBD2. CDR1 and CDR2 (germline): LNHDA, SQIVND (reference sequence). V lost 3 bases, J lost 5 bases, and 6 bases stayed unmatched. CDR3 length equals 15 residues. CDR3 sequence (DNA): TGTGCCAGTAGTATCCTTACTAGCGGGGTGGAGACCCAGTACTTC. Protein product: CASSILTSGVETQYF.

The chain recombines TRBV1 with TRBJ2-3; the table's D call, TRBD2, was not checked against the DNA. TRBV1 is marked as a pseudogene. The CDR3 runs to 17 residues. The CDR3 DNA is TGCACCAGCAGCCCCAGCGGGGGGGGTGACTCCACAGATACGCAGTATTTT. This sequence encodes CTSSPSGGGDSTDTQYF.

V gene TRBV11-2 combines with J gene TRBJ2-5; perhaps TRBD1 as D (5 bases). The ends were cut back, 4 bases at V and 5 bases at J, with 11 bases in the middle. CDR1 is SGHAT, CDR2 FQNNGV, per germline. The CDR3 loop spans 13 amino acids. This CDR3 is CASSSARVETQYF. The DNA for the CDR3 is TGTGCCAGCAGCTCAGCCAGGGTTGAGACCCAGTACTTC.

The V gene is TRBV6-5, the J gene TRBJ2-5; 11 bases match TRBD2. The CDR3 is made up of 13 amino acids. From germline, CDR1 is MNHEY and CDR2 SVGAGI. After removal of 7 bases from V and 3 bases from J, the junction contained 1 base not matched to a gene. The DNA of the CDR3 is TGTGCCAGCACGGGACTAGCGGAAGAGACCCAGTACTTC. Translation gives CASTGLAEETQYF.

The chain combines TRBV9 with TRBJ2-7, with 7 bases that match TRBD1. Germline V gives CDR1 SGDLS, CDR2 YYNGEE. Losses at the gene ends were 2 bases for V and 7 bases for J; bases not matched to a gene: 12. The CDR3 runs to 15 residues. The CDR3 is CASSVGPGQSTEQYF. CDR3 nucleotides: TGTGCCAGCAGCGTTGGCCCGGGACAGAGTACGGAGCAGTACTTC.

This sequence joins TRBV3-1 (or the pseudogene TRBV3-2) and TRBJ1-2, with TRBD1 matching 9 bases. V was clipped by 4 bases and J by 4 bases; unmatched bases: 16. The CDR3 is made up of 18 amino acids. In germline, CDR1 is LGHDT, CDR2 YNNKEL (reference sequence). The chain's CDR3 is CASSPGRPGQGFIYGYTF. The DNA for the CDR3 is TGTGCCAGCAGCCCCGGGCGCCCGGGACAGGGTTTCATCTATGGCTACACCTTC.

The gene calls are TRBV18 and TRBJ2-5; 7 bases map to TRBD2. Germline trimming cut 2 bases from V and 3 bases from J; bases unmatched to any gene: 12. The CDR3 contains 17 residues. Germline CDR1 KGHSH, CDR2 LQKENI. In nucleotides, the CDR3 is TGTGCCAGCTCACCAGGAGTACGGACGGGGGGAAAAGAGACCCAGTACTTC. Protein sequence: CASSPGVRTGGKETQYF. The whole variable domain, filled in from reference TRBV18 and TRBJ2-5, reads NAGVMQNPRHLVRRRGQEARLRCSPMKGHSHVYWYRQLPEEGLKFMVYLQKENIIDESGMPKERFSAEFPKEGPSILRIQQVVRGDSAAYFCASSPGVRTGGKETQYFGPGTRLLVL.